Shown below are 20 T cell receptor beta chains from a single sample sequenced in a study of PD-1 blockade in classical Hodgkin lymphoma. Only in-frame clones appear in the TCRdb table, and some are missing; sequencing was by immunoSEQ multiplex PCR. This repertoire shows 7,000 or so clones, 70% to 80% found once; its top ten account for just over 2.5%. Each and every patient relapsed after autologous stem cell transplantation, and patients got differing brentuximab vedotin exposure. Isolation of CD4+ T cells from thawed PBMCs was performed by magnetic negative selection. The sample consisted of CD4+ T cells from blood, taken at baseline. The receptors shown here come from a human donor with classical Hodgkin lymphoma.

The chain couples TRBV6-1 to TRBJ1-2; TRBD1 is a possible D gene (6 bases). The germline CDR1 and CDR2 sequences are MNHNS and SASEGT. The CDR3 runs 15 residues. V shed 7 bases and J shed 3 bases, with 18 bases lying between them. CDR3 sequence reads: CASTRTGRNDYGYTF. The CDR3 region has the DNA TGTGCCAGCACCAGAACAGGGAGGAATGACTATGGCTACACCTTC.

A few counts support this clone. In DNA, the CDR3 is TGCGCCAGCAGGCCAGGGACTAGCGGGAGAAATGAGCAGTTCTTC. Translated: CASRPGTSGRNEQFF. The V and J genes are TRBV10-1 and TRBJ2-1, with TRBD2 identical over 14 bases. The trim removed 6 bases at V and 7 bases at J, leaving 5 bases unmatched. Germline assignment: CDR1 WNHNN and CDR2 SYGVQD (reference sequence). The CDR3 runs to 15 residues.

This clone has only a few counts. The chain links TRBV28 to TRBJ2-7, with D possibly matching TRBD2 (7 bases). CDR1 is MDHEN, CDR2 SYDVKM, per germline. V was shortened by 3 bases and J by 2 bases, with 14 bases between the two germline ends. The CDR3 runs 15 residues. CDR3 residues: CASSFGGGRAYEQYF. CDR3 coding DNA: TGTGCCAGCAGTTTTGGGGGGGGCCGGGCCTACGAGCAGTACTTC.

Here the CDR3 DNA reads TGTGCCAGCAGCTCCCCCCAGCTTTCAGTGCAGTTCTTC. It codes for CASSSPQLSVQFF. This chain uses TRBV7-2 with TRBJ2-1; D gene ambiguous. V was pared by 4 bases and J by 12 bases, with 16 bases between. The germline CDR1 and CDR2 sequences are SGHTA and FQGNSA. The CDR3 is 13 amino acids.

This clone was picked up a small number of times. CDR3 sequence (DNA): TGTGCCAGCAGCCCCCCGGGACGCAAATACAATGAGCAGTTCTTC. It is translated as CASSPPGRKYNEQFF. The chain recombines TRBV7-8 with TRBJ2-1; D is tentatively TRBD1 or TRBD2 (5 bases each). The germline V and J ends were trimmed by 5 bases and 4 bases, with 15 bases remaining between them. The CDR3 length is 15 residues. The germline CDR1 and CDR2 sequences are SGHVS and FQNEAQ.

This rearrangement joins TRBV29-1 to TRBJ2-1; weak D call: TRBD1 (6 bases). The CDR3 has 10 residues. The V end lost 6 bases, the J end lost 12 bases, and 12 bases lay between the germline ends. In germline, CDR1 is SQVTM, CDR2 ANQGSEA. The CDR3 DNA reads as TGCAGCGTAACAAGACAGGTGCAGTTCTTC. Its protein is CSVTRQVQFF.

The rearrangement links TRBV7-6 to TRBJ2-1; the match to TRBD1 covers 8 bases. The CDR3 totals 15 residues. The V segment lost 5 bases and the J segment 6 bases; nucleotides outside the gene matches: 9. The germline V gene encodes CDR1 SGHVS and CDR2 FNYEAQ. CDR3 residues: CASSPRTGFGNEQFF. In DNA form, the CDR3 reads TGTGCCAGCAGCCCGCGGACAGGGTTCGGCAATGAGCAGTTCTTC.

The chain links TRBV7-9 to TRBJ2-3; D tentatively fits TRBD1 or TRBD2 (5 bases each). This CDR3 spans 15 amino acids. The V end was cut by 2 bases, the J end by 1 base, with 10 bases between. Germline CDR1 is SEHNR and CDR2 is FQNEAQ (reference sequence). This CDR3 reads CASSLWGTGTDTQYF. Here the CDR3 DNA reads TGTGCCAGCAGCTTATGGGGGACGGGCACAGATACGCAGTATTTT.

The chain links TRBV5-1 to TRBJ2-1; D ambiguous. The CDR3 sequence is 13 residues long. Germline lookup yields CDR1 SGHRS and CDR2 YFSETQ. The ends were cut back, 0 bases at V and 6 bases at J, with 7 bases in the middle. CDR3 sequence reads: CASSLVGPNEQFF. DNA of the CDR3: TGCGCCAGCAGCTTGGTAGGGCCCAATGAGCAGTTCTTC. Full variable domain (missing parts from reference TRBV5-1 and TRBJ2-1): KAGVTQTPRYLIKTRGQQVTLSCSPISGHRSVSWYQQTPGQGLQFLFEYFSETQRNKGNFPGRFSGRQFSNSRSEMNVSTLELGDSALYLCASSLVGPNEQFFGPGTRLTVL.

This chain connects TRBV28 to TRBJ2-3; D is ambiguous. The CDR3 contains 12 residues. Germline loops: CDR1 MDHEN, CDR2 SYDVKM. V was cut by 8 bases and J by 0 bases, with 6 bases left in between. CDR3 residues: CASGESTDTQYF. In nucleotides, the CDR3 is TGTGCCAGCGGGGAAAGCACAGATACGCAGTATTTT.

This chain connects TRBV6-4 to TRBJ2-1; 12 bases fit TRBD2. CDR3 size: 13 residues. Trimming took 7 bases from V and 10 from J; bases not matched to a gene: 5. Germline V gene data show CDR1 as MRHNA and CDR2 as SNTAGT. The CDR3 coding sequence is TGTGCCAGCAAGGGCGGGACTAGCGGGGAGCAGTTCTTC. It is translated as CASKGGTSGEQFF.

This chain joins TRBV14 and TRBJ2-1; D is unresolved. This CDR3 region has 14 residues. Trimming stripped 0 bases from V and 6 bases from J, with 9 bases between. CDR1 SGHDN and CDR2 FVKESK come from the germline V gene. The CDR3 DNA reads TGTGCCAGCAGCCAAGACGTGGTGGGCAATGAGCAGTTCTTC. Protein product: CASSQDVVGNEQFF.

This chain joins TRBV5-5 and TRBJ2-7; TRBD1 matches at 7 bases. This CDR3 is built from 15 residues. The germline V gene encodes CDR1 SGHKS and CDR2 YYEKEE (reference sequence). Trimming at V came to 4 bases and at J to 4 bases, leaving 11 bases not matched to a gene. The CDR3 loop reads CASSPLQGKPYEQYF. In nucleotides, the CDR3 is TGTGCCAGCAGCCCGCTACAGGGGAAACCTTACGAGCAGTACTTC. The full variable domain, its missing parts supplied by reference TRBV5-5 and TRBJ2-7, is DAGVTQSPTHLIKTRGQQVTLRCSPISGHKSVSWYQQVLGQGPQFIFQYYEKEERGRGNFPDRFSARQFPNYSSELNVNALLLGDSALYLCASSPLQGKPYEQYFGPGTRLTVT.

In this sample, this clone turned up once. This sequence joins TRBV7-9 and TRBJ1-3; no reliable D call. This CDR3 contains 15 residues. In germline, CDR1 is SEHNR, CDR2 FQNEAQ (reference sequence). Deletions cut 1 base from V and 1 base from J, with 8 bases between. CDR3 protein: CASSLGGASGNTIYF. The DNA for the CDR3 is TGTGCCAGCAGCTTAGGCGGAGCTTCTGGAAACACCATATATTTT. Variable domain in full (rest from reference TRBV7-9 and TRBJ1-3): DTGVSQNPRHKITKRGQNVTFRCDPISEHNRLYWYRQTLGQGPEFLTYFQNEAQLEKSRLLSDRFSAERPKGSFSTLEIQRTEQGDSAMYLCASSLGGASGNTIYFGEGSWLTVV.

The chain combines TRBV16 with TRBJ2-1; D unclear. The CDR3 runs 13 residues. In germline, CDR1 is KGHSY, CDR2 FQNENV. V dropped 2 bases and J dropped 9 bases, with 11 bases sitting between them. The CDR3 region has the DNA TGTGCCAGCAGCCAAAGTGGAACCACTGAGCAGTTCTTC. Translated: CASSQSGTTEQFF.

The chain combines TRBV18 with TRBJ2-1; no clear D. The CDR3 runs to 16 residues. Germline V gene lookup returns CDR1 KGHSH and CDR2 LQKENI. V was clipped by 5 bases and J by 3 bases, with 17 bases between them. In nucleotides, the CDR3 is TGTGCCAGCTCAATCTTGACAAACTGGGACTACAATGAGCAGTTCTTC. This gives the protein CASSILTNWDYNEQFF.

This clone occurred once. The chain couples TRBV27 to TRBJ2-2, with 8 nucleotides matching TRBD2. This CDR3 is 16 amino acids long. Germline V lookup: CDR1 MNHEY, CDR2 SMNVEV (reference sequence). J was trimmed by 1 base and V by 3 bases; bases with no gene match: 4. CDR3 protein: CASSFSTSGNTGELFF. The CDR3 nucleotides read TGTGCCAGCAGTTTTAGTACTAGCGGGAACACCGGGGAGCTGTTTTTT.

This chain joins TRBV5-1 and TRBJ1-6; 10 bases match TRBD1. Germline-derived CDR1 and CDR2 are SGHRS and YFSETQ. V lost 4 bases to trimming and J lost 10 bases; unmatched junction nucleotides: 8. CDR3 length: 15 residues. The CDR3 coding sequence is TGCGCCAGCAGCCAAGGGACAGGGGTACGGTCACCCCTCCACTTT. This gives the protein CASSQGTGVRSPLHF.

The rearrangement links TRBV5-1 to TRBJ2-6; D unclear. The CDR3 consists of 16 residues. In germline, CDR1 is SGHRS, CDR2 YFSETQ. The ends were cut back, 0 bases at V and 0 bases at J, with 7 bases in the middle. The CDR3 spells CASSLAGSSGANVLTF. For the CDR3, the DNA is TGCGCCAGCAGCTTGGCCGGCAGCTCTGGGGCCAACGTCCTGACTTTC.

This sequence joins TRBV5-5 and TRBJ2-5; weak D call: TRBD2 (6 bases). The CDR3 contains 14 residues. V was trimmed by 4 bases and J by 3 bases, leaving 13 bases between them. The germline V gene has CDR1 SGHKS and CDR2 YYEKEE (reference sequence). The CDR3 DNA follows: TGTGCCAGCAGCCCGAGAGTAGCGGAAGAGACCCAGTACTTC. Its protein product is CASSPRVAEETQYF. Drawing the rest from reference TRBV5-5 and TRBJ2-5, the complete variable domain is DAGVTQSPTHLIKTRGQQVTLRCSPISGHKSVSWYQQVLGQGPQFIFQYYEKEERGRGNFPDRFSARQFPNYSSELNVNALLLGDSALYLCASSPRVAEETQYFGPGTRLLVL.